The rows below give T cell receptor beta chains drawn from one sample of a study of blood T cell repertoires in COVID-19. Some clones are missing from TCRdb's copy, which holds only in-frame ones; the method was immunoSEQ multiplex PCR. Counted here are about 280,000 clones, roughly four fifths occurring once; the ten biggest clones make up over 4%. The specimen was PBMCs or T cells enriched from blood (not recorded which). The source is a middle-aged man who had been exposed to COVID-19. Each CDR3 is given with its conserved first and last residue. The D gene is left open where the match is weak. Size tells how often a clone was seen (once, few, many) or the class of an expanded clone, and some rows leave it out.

DNA: TGCAGCGTTGAACACGCGGGCGGGGCCCTGGGCGAGCAGTACTTC
CDR3: CSVEHAGGALGEQYF
V: TRBV29-1
D: NA
size: NA
length: 15
J: TRBJ2-7

DNA: TGTGCCATCAGTCACGCCCGAGGCCGTAATGAAAAACTGTTTTTT
CDR3: CAISHARGRNEKLFF
V: TRBV10-3
D: NA
size: NA
length: 15
J: TRBJ1-4

DNA: TGTGCCAGCAGTTTTGGGCAGACCTACGAGCAGTACTTC
CDR3: CASSFGQTYEQYF
V: TRBV12-3/TRBV12-4
D: NA
size: NA
length: 13
J: TRBJ2-7

DNA: TGTGCCAGCAGCGCCCTAGGGGGCGTGGATGGCTACACCTTC
CDR3: CASSALGGVDGYTF
V: TRBV11-2
D: TRBD1
size: NA
length: 14
J: TRBJ1-2

DNA: TGTGCCACCAGCAGAGTCCCTTTAGGGAGGAATGAAGCTTTCTTT
CDR3: CATSRVPLGRNEAFF
V: TRBV15
D: NA
size: few
length: 15
J: TRBJ1-1

DNA: TGCGCCAGCAGCCAAGTCCGACCAAGCGGGAGATCCTACAATGAGCAGTTCTTC
CDR3: CASSQVRPSGRSYNEQFF
V: TRBV4-1
D: TRBD2
size: NA
length: 18
J: TRBJ2-1

DNA: TGCGCCAGCAGCTTGGGAGGAGCAGCCTCTGAGCTGTTTTTT
CDR3: CASSLGGAASELFF
V: TRBV5-1
D: NA
size: NA
length: 14
J: TRBJ1-4

DNA: TGTGCCAGCAGTCCAGACAGGGCCCCTGGGGCCAACGTCCTGACTTTC
CDR3: CASSPDRAPGANVLTF
V: TRBV27
D: TRBD1
size: NA
length: 16
J: TRBJ2-6

DNA: TGTGCCAGCAGCTTAGCGCTTTCGGGGGGCCAGCCCCAGCATTTT
CDR3: CASSLALSGGQPQHF
V: TRBV7-2
D: NA
size: NA
length: 15
J: TRBJ1-5

DNA: TGTGCCAGCAGCCAGACAGGACCATCGAACACTGAAGCTTTCTTT
CDR3: CASSQTGPSNTEAFF
V: TRBV7-2
D: NA
size: NA
length: 15
J: TRBJ1-1

DNA: TGTGCCACCAGTGATTTGCAGGGTCCCCAGCATTTT
CDR3: CATSDLQGPQHF
V: TRBV24-1
D: NA
size: once
length: 12
J: TRBJ1-5

DNA: TGTGCCAGCAGCGTAGGGGCGGGCTGGTCTGGAAACACCATATATTTT
CDR3: CASSVGAGWSGNTIYF
V: TRBV9
D: NA
size: NA
length: 16
J: TRBJ1-3

DNA: TGTGCCACCGGACGACAGGGGCCTTCGGGCACCGGGGAGCTGTTTTTT
CDR3: CATGRQGPSGTGELFF
V: TRBV24-1
D: TRBD1
size: NA
length: 16
J: TRBJ2-2

DNA: TGTGCCAGCAGCTTGTTACCTCCCACCCGTGGGACAGGGGGTCGATACGAGCAGTACTTC
CDR3: CASSLLPPTRGTGGRYEQYF
V: TRBV5-5
D: TRBD1
size: NA
length: 20
J: TRBJ2-7

DNA: TGTGCCAGCAACAGGGGGACAACGAACACTGAAGCTTTCTTT
CDR3: CASNRGTTNTEAFF
V: TRBV4-2
D: TRBD1
size: NA
length: 14
J: TRBJ1-1

DNA: TGTGCCAGCTCACCACAACAGGGGGGGGAAGTCGATGAGCAGTTCTTC
CDR3: CASSPQQGGEVDEQFF
V: TRBV18
D: NA
size: NA
length: 16
J: TRBJ2-1

DNA: TGCGCCAGCAGCCAAACCGGACAGGGGGCGTTGGGCTACACCTTC
CDR3: CASSQTGQGALGYTF
V: TRBV4-1
D: TRBD1
size: NA
length: 15
J: TRBJ1-2

DNA: TGTGCCTGGAGTGTGAGCCAGACAGGGGACACTGAAGCTTTCTTT
CDR3: CAWSVSQTGDTEAFF
V: TRBV30
D: TRBD1
size: NA
length: 15
J: TRBJ1-1

DNA: TGTGCCAAGCCAACCGGGGAGCTGTTTTTT
CDR3: CAKPTGELFF
V: TRBV6-4
D: NA
size: NA
length: 10
J: TRBJ2-2

DNA: TGCAGCGAGGCGACAGGGAGCGTTGGGACCCAGTACTTC
CDR3: CSEATGSVGTQYF
V: TRBV29-1
D: TRBD1
size: few
length: 13
J: TRBJ2-5

DNA: TGTGCCAGCAGCTCCGGACAGGGTTCGGATTGGGGGCAAAAACTGTTTTTT
CDR3: CASSSGQGSDWGQKLFF
V: TRBV6-2/TRBV6-3
D: TRBD1
size: NA
length: 17
J: TRBJ1-4

DNA: TGTGCCAGCAGCTTGGGCCAGCCCGGACTAGCGCACAACCAAGAGACCCAGTACTTC
CDR3: CASSLGQPGLAHNQETQYF
V: TRBV5-8
D: TRBD2
size: NA
length: 19
J: TRBJ2-5

DNA: TGTGCCAGTAGTATCACAGGGGCTGGAGGCTACACCTTC
CDR3: CASSITGAGGYTF
V: TRBV19
D: TRBD1
size: NA
length: 13
J: TRBJ1-2

DNA: TGTGCCAGCAGCCTAAGCCCCCCGAATTCACCCCTCCACTTT
CDR3: CASSLSPPNSPLHF
V: TRBV3-1/TRBV3-2
D: NA
size: NA
length: 14
J: TRBJ1-6

DNA: TGTGCCAGCAGCCATGCCGCCAGGGGAAGCACTGAAGCTTTCTTT
CDR3: CASSHAARGSTEAFF
V: TRBV4-2
D: NA
size: once
length: 15
J: TRBJ1-1

DNA: TGTGCCAGCAGGACAGGGGGGGCCTCTGGAAACACCATATATTTT
CDR3: CASRTGGASGNTIYF
V: TRBV2
D: TRBD1
size: NA
length: 15
J: TRBJ1-3

DNA: TGTGCCAGCAGCGTGAGGAGGACGGACACCGGGGAGCTGTTTTTT
CDR3: CASSVRRTDTGELFF
V: TRBV9
D: NA
size: NA
length: 15
J: TRBJ2-2

DNA: TGTGCCAGCAGTACCGGACAGTACTATGGCTACACCTTC
CDR3: CASSTGQYYGYTF
V: TRBV7-9
D: NA
size: NA
length: 13
J: TRBJ1-2

DNA: TGTGCCAGCAGCGCTCCGGGGCCGCGGGGGATCTTC
CDR3: CASSAPGPRGIF
V: TRBV21-1
D: NA
size: NA
length: 12
J: TRBJ2-1

DNA: TGTGCCAGCAGCCCCCGGACTAGCGGGAGGGCCGGGTTAGGTGAGCAGTTCTTC
CDR3: CASSPRTSGRAGLGEQFF
V: TRBV7-3
D: TRBD2
size: NA
length: 18
J: TRBJ2-1

DNA: TGCGCCAGCAGTGAGGGGAGATGGGCTGAGCAGTTCTTC
CDR3: CASSEGRWAEQFF
V: TRBV10-2
D: NA
size: NA
length: 13
J: TRBJ2-1

DNA: TGTGCCAGCAGCCAAGGGTACGGCGGTTATGAAAAACTGTTTTTT
CDR3: CASSQGYGGYEKLFF
V: TRBV14
D: NA
size: NA
length: 15
J: TRBJ1-4

DNA: TGTGCCAGCTCACTTGGGAGGGGACCTTTGAGCTACACCTTC
CDR3: CASSLGRGPLSYTF
V: TRBV18
D: NA
size: NA
length: 14
J: TRBJ1-2

DNA: TGTGCCATCAGTGAGTCGCGTCAGGGAAATCAGCCCCAGCATTTT
CDR3: CAISESRQGNQPQHF
V: TRBV10-3
D: NA
size: few
length: 15
J: TRBJ1-5

DNA: TGTGCCATCGGTGGACAGGTCCTTACGAGGCAGTACTTC
CDR3: CAIGGQVLTRQYF
V: TRBV10-3
D: TRBD1
size: NA
length: 13
J: TRBJ2-7

DNA: TGTGCCAGCAGCTTTGGAGGGGAGCAGTACTTC
CDR3: CASSFGGEQYF
V: TRBV7-9
D: NA
size: NA
length: 11
J: TRBJ2-7

DNA: TGTGCCAGCAGCGACCACAGGGCTCACTCCTCTGGAAACACCATATATTTT
CDR3: CASSDHRAHSSGNTIYF
V: TRBV7-9
D: NA
size: few
length: 17
J: TRBJ1-3

DNA: TGTGCCAGCAGCTTTGACAGTCCGTTTAACTATGGCTACACCTTC
CDR3: CASSFDSPFNYGYTF
V: TRBV11-2
D: NA
size: NA
length: 15
J: TRBJ1-2

DNA: TGTGCCAGCAGCTTTTCGGGGGAGCCCTACAATGAGCAGTTCTTC
CDR3: CASSFSGEPYNEQFF
V: TRBV7-3
D: NA
size: NA
length: 15
J: TRBJ2-1

DNA: TGTGCCAGCAGCTTAGAGCTCGGACAGTACAATGAGCAGTTCTTC
CDR3: CASSLELGQYNEQFF
V: TRBV11-2
D: NA
size: NA
length: 15
J: TRBJ2-1

DNA: TGTGCCAGCAGCCAGGAGACAGGGGTTGAAAAACTGTTTTTT
CDR3: CASSQETGVEKLFF
V: TRBV3-1/TRBV3-2
D: TRBD1
size: NA
length: 14
J: TRBJ1-4

DNA: TGTGCCCCGTCGGTCGGGAATGGGGCCAACGTCCTGACTTTC
CDR3: CAPSVGNGANVLTF
V: TRBV7-9
D: NA
size: NA
length: 14
J: TRBJ2-6

DNA: TGTGCCAGCACTAATCCGGGACAGGGGACCGGGGAGCTGTTTTTT
CDR3: CASTNPGQGTGELFF
V: TRBV6-5
D: TRBD1
size: NA
length: 15
J: TRBJ2-2